The 16 T cell receptor beta chains in this list originate from one sample, sequenced in a study of identical twins. TCRdb reprocessed the 5' RACE reads via MiXCR and lists one record per CDR3 protein. Among around 1.7 million distinct CDR3 sequences listed, 25% to 35% were seen once. The sequenced material came from cord blood. The receptors here all came from a newborn girl in good health.

The chain employs TRBV2 and TRBJ2-3, with 7 positions matching TRBD2. The length of the CDR3 is 15 residues. CDR1 is SNHLY, CDR2 FYNNEI, per germline. The trim removed 6 bases at V and 6 bases at J, leaving 12 bases unmatched. CDR3 sequence (DNA): TGTGCCAGCAGCGGGGGGATCCCCTCCCACGATACGCAGTATTTT. It codes for CASSGGIPSHDTQYF.

There are many counts of this clonotype. The chain joins TRBV6-6 to TRBJ1-2; TRBD1 matches 7 bases. Trimming removed 5 bases from V and 10 bases from J; junction bases left unmatched: 10. CDR1 and CDR2 (germline): MNHNY, SVGAGI (reference sequence). CDR3 length: 13 residues. CDR3 in DNA: TGTGCCAGCAGTCGGGACAGCGGGTTCGACTACACCTTC. This codes for CASSRDSGFDYTF.

Only a few counts were recorded for this clonotype. The genes are TRBV4-2 and TRBJ2-2, with TRBD2 matching over 7 bases. Trimming cost V 0 bases and J 0 bases; bases outside gene matches: 4. CDR1 LGHNA and CDR2 YNFKEQ come from the germline V gene. This CDR3 comprises 17 residues. The CDR3 here is CASSQDPLAANTGELFF. The CDR3 DNA is TGTGCCAGCAGCCAAGATCCCCTAGCGGCGAACACCGGGGAGCTGTTTTTT.

This clonotype came up a few times. V is TRBV11-2 and J is TRBJ2-4; 7 bases fit TRBD1. Germline CDR1 is SGHAT and CDR2 is FQNNGV. CDR3 length: 15 residues. The junction had 5 bases not matched to a gene; V was cut back by 5 bases and J by 1 base. The CDR3 region is CASSVTTGAKNIQYF. For the CDR3, the DNA is TGTGCCAGCAGCGTAACGACAGGGGCCAAAAACATTCAGTACTTC.

Written as DNA, the CDR3 is TGCAGTGCTAGAATAGCGCAAAACACAGATACGCAGTATTTT. Protein sequence: CSARIAQNTDTQYF. The chain uses TRBV20-1 and TRBJ2-3; perhaps TRBD2 as D (5 bases). V gave up 2 bases and J gave up 2 bases, with 11 bases separating them. CDR3 length: 14 residues. CDR1 is DFQATT, CDR2 SNEGSKA, per germline (reference sequence).

This clonotype has a single count. The chain is built from TRBV20-1 and TRBJ2-1, with TRBD2 matching 8 bases. Germline CDR1 DFQATT, CDR2 SNEGSKA (reference sequence). Germline trimming cut 1 base from V and 9 bases from J; bases unmatched to any gene: 8. This CDR3 is 14 amino acids long. Here the CDR3 reads CSARAPGGLSEQFF. DNA for the CDR3: TGCAGTGCTAGAGCGCCGGGGGGGCTCAGTGAGCAGTTCTTC.

A few counts support this clonotype. The rearrangement uses TRBV4-2 and TRBJ2-4; 7 nucleotides match TRBD1. After removal of 1 base from V and 2 bases from J, the junction contained 5 bases not matched to a gene. Per the germline V gene, CDR1 is LGHNA and CDR2 is YNFKEQ. The CDR3 loop spans 16 amino acids. The CDR3 sequence is CASSQADREPKNIQYF. In nucleotides, the CDR3 is TGTGCCAGCAGCCAAGCTGACAGGGAGCCCAAAAACATTCAGTACTTC.

The chain couples TRBV10-3 to TRBJ2-1, with D perhaps TRBD2 (6 bases). Trimming removed 5 bases at V and 8 bases at J, with 10 bases between. CDR1 ENHRY and CDR2 SYGVKD come from the germline V gene. CDR3 size: 12 residues. CDR3 sequence reads: CAISTSNDEQFF. As DNA, the CDR3 is TGTGCCATCAGTACTAGCAACGATGAGCAGTTCTTC.

The CDR3 spells CSATPLGQNYNEQFF. The CDR3 DNA reads as TGCAGTGCCACGCCCCTGGGACAGAATTACAATGAGCAGTTCTTC. This chain uses TRBV20-1 with TRBJ2-1; 7 nucleotides agree with TRBD1. CDR3 length equals 15 residues. V was pared by 6 bases and J by 4 bases, with 12 bases of the junction left unmatched. Germline assignment: CDR1 DFQATT and CDR2 SNEGSKA (reference sequence).

This clonotype was seen more than once but under ten times. The V gene is TRBV14, the J gene TRBJ1-6; D remains unclear. V was cut by 0 bases and J by 3 bases, with 6 bases left in between. The germline V gene encodes CDR1 SGHDN and CDR2 FVKESK. This CDR3 is built from 15 residues. The CDR3 sequence: CASSQERFYNSPLHF. CDR3 coding DNA: TGTGCCAGCAGCCAAGAGCGGTTCTATAATTCACCCCTCCACTTT. The entire variable domain, with the rest obtained from reference TRBV14 and TRBJ1-6, is as follows: EAGVTQFPSHSVIEKGQTVTLRCDPISGHDNLYWYRRVMGKEIKFLLHFVKESKQDESGMPNNRFLAERTGGTYSTLKVQPAELEDSGVYFCASSQERFYNSPLHFGNGTRLTVT.

Only a few counts were recorded for this clonotype. The chain uses TRBV29-1 and TRBJ2-4; 7 positions agree with TRBD1. The J call may not be correct, given that the DNA end is closer to TRBJ2-7. CDR1 is SQVTM, CDR2 ANQGSEA, per germline. The CDR3 spans 14 residues. As DNA, the CDR3 is TGCAGCGTTCAGGGTGGGGACAGCGGCTACGAGCAGTACTTC. This gives the protein CSVQGGDSGYEQYF.

The V gene is TRBV5-1, the J gene TRBJ1-2; D not certain. The CDR3 extends over 14 amino acids. CDR1 is SGHRS and CDR2 is YFSETQ in the germline V gene. V lost 3 bases and J 4 bases, leaving 13 bases between the germline ends. DNA of the CDR3: TGCGCCAGCAGCTCCCGGAGCTATGCCTATGGCTACACCTTC. Its translation: CASSSRSYAYGYTF.

This chain connects TRBV25-1 to TRBJ1-1; D is undetermined. V was pared by 8 bases and J by 1 base, with 14 bases between. Germline-derived CDR1 and CDR2 are MGHDK and SYGVNS. This CDR3 comprises 14 residues. CDR3 region: CASAIGGANTEAFF. CDR3 nucleotide sequence: TGTGCCAGCGCCATTGGCGGAGCGAACACTGAAGCTTTCTTT.

The rearrangement links TRBV7-2 to TRBJ1-1, with unresolved D. This CDR3 has 14 residues. With 3 bases removed from V and 0 bases from J, the gap between germline ends came to 8 bases. Germline lookup yields CDR1 SGHTA and CDR2 FQGNSA. CDR3 coding DNA: TGTGCCAGCAGCTTGAAAGCCTTGAACACTGAAGCTTTCTTT. Protein sequence: CASSLKALNTEAFF. The full variable domain, in which reference TRBV7-2 and TRBJ1-1 provide the parts outside the CDR3, is GAGVSQSPSNKVTEKGKDVELRCDPISGHTALYWYRQSLGQGLEFLIYFQGNSAPDKSGLPSDRFSAERTGGSVSTLTIQRTQQEDSAVYLCASSLKALNTEAFFGQGTRLTVV.

This clonotype was observed a few times. The chain recombines TRBV9 with TRBJ2-5; 12 bases fit TRBD2. The CDR3 consists of 15 residues. Germline CDR1 is SGDLS and CDR2 is YYNGEE. The junction had 3 bases not matched to a gene; V was cut back by 0 bases and J by 6 bases. CDR3 region: CASSVGLAGGQTQYF. The CDR3 nucleotides read TGTGCCAGCAGCGTAGGTCTAGCGGGAGGGCAGACCCAGTACTTC. Based on the CDR3 plus reference TRBV9 and TRBJ2-5, the full variable domain is DSGVTQTPKHLITATGQRVTLRCSPRSGDLSVYWYQQSLDQGLQFLIQYYNGEERAKGNILERFSAQQFPDLHSELNLSSLELGDSALYFCASSVGLAGGQTQYFGPGTRLLVL.

The chain carries TRBV11-1 and TRBJ2-3; D remains unclear. This CDR3 has 13 amino acids. Germline V gene sequence: CDR1 SGHAT, CDR2 FQDESV (reference sequence). Trimming took off 4 bases at V and 4 bases at J, with 9 bases between the two ends. The CDR3 DNA is TGTGCCAGCAGCTCCCGGGCTGCAGATACGCAGTATTTT. The encoded protein is CASSSRAADTQYF.